This is a list of T cell receptor beta chains from one sample in a study of blood T cell repertoires in COVID-19. Using immunoSEQ multiplex PCR, the repertoire was profiled, and TCRdb retains in-frame clones only, with some absent. The sample carries approximately 190,000 clones, about 86% recorded once. Source material: peripheral blood. These receptors were collected from a man aged 25 to 40 with active or convalescent COVID-19. Both conserved end residues are part of each CDR3. A D gene is named only where the DNA matches it firmly. Where a row states a size, it is once, few, many or the class of an expanded clone; other rows omit it.

d_gene	v_gene	j_gene	abundance	CDR3nt	CDR3aa
NA	TRBV4-3	TRBJ1-2	NA	TGCGCCAGCAGCCAAGGTAACTCTCGTGTCTATGGCTACACCTTC	CASSQGNSRVYGYTF
NA	TRBV19	TRBJ2-6	NA	TGTGCCAGTAGTCTCCAGGGGGGATCTGGGGCCAACGTCCTGACTTTC	CASSLQGGSGANVLTF
NA	TRBV5-1	TRBJ1-5	once	TGCGCCAGCAGCTTGTCAGGGTCCAATCAGCCCCAGCATTTT	CASSLSGSNQPQHF
NA	TRBV30	TRBJ1-1	once	TGTGCCTGGAGTAGACCCTGGGTTGCGGGGGCTCTGCACACTGAAGCTTTCTTT	CAWSRPWVAGALHTEAFF
TRBD2	TRBV24-1	TRBJ2-3	NA	TGTGCCACCAGTGACGCCCAAAATAGCGGGAGGGCCACAGATACGCAGTATTTT	CATSDAQNSGRATDTQYF
NA	TRBV18	TRBJ1-1	NA	TGTGCCAGCTCACCGGTCGAGAAGAACACTGAAGCTTTCTTT	CASSPVEKNTEAFF
NA	TRBV5-5	TRBJ1-1	NA	TGTGCCAGCAGTCACAGGAACACTGAAGCTTTCTTT	CASSHRNTEAFF
TRBD2	TRBV19	TRBJ2-1	NA	TGTGCCAGTAGTGGTGCGAAGCGGGAGATCAATGAGCAGTTCTTC	CASSGAKREINEQFF
TRBD2	TRBV9	TRBJ2-7	few	TGTGCCAGCAGCGTAGGCGGCGGGGGGTCTTTCGAGCAGTACTTC	CASSVGGGGSFEQYF
NA	TRBV30	TRBJ1-1	NA	TGTGCCTGGAGTGTATGGGGGGGAAACACTGAAGCTTTCTTT	CAWSVWGGNTEAFF
TRBD2	TRBV5-1	TRBJ2-5	NA	TGCGCCAGCAGCCCCCGGAGCGGGGGGGCACCAGAGACCCAGTACTTC	CASSPRSGGAPETQYF